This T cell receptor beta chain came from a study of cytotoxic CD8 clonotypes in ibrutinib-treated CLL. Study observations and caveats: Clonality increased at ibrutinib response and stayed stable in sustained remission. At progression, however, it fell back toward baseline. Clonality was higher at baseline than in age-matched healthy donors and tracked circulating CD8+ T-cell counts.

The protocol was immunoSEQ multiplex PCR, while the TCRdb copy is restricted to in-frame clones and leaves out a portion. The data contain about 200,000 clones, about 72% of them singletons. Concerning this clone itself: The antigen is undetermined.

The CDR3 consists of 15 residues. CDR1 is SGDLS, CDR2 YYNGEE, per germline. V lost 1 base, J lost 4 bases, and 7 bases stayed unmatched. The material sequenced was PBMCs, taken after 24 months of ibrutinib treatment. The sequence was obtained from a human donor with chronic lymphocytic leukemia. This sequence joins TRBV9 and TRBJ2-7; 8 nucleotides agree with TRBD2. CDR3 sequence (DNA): TGTGCCAGCAGCGTAACAGCGGGAGTCGTTTACGAGCAGTACTTC. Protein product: CASSVTAGVVYEQYF.